Below, 2 T cell receptor beta chains from the same sample are listed, as sequenced in a study of CD8+ T cells in alopecia areata. Extracted from the samples, RNA was reverse transcribed into cDNA to serve as the sequencing template. Data came from immunoSEQ multiplex PCR; TCRdb stores just in-frame clones and leaves some out. This table holds 98,000 or so clones, 59% found once. The specimen sequenced was CD8+ T cells sorted from blood. Every receptor here comes from a human donor in good health.

This sequence joins TRBV25-1 and TRBJ1-1; 7 bases map to TRBD1. Germline V lookup: CDR1 MGHDK, CDR2 SYGVNS. The CDR3 spans 14 residues. J was trimmed by 7 bases and V by 4 bases; bases with no gene match: 9. CDR3 protein: CASSVGRTGNEAFF. In DNA form, the CDR3 reads TGTGCCAGCAGTGTTGGGCGGACAGGCAATGAAGCTTTCTTT. Full variable domain (missing parts from reference TRBV25-1 and TRBJ1-1): EADIYQTPRYLVIGTGKKITLECSQTMGHDKMYWYQQDPGMELHLIHYSYGVNSTEKGDLSSESTVSRIRTEHFPLTLESARPSHTSQYLCASSVGRTGNEAFFGQGTRLTVV.

The rearrangement joins TRBV29-1 to TRBJ2-2, with D possibly being TRBD2 (5 bases). Germline CDR1 and CDR2: SQVTM and ANQGSEA. V was clipped by 0 bases and J by 5 bases, with 10 bases between them. The CDR3 extends over 14 amino acids. CDR3 coding DNA: TGCAGCGTTGAAGATAGCGCCGGAACCGGGGAGCTGTTTTTT. Its translation: CSVEDSAGTGELFF.